A single sample is the source of the 10 T cell receptor beta chains below, sequenced in a study of T cell repertoires in cytomegalovirus infection. TCRdb passed the reads through MiXCR, listing each CDR3 protein once. The sample lists roughly 280,000 distinct CDR3 sequences, approximately 22% occurring once. No antigen has been identified for these receptors. The source was cultured PBMCs, collected from culture after CMV antigen stimulation. The receptors here all came from a human donor in good health (CMV status not recorded). Some clones in this sample may be carry-over from other donors' samples.

This clonotype was detected only once. This chain uses TRBV5-4 with TRBJ2-1, with 9 bases aligning to TRBD2. V lost 5 bases, J lost 9 bases, and 3 bases stayed unmatched. The CDR3 runs to 12 residues. Germline CDR1 is SGHNT and CDR2 is YYREEE (reference sequence). The CDR3 loop reads CASRQLAGEQFF. CDR3 nucleotide sequence: TGTGCCAGCAGACAACTAGCGGGTGAGCAGTTCTTC.

The chain joins TRBV28 to TRBJ1-6; TRBD1 is a possible D gene (6 bases). Germline V lookup: CDR1 MDHEN, CDR2 SYDVKM. The V end was cut by 5 bases, the J end by 12 bases, with 14 bases between. The CDR3 spans 13 residues. The CDR3 DNA reads as TGTGCCAGCAGTCTCGATGGCAGGGGACCCCTCCACTTT. It specifies CASSLDGRGPLHF.

In this sample, this clonotype is medium-sized. The chain carries TRBV7-2 and TRBJ1-2, with a tentative D call TRBD1 (6 bases). Germline loops: CDR1 SGHTA, CDR2 FQGNSA. Trimming took 4 bases from V and 4 from J, leaving 13 bases between them. CDR3 length equals 14 residues. CDR3 sequence reads: CASSYPGVPYGYTF. Written as DNA, the CDR3 is TGTGCCAGCAGCTATCCAGGGGTCCCCTATGGCTACACCTTC.

This rearrangement joins TRBV7-8 to TRBJ2-5; D might be TRBD2 (5 bases). Germline V gene data show CDR1 as SGHVS and CDR2 as FQNEAQ. V lost 3 bases and J lost 0, with 14 bases in between. The CDR3 is 16 residues long. In nucleotides, the CDR3 is TGTGCCAGCAGCTTCTCGGTTAGCGCCTACCAAGAGACCCAGTACTTC. As protein: CASSFSVSAYQETQYF.

This sequence joins TRBV4-1 and TRBJ2-2; no firm D call. CDR3 length equals 15 residues. Germline loops: CDR1 MGHRA, CDR2 YSYEKL. V shed 2 bases and J shed 2 bases, with 9 bases lying between them. CDR3 protein: CASSQTTLNTGELFF. CDR3 bases: TGCGCCAGCAGCCAAACAACCCTTAACACCGGGGAGCTGTTTTTT.

This clonotype was seen more than once but under ten times. The chain has TRBV6-1 and TRBJ2-5; D is ambiguous. The germline V and J ends were trimmed by 0 bases and 3 bases, with 14 bases remaining between them. This CDR3 is 16 amino acids long. Germline CDR1 and CDR2: MNHNS and SASEGT. The CDR3 region is CASSEAGPGHKETQYF. In DNA form, the CDR3 reads TGTGCCAGCAGTGAAGCGGGTCCGGGCCACAAAGAGACCCAGTACTTC.

This clonotype was recorded many times. The J gene is TRBJ1-1, the V gene TRBV11-3; D gene uncertain. The V gene lost 0 bases and the J gene lost 1 base, with 6 bases spanning the gap. The CDR3 contains 14 residues. In germline, CDR1 is SGHNT, CDR2 YENEEA. The CDR3 coding sequence is TGTGCCAGCAGCTTAGATCTGACGAACACTGAAGCTTTCTTT. Encoded protein: CASSLDLTNTEAFF.

CDR3 sequence reads: CASSYSTSGHYEQYF. The CDR3 DNA sequence: TGTGCCAGCAGTTACTCGACTAGCGGCCACTACGAGCAGTACTTC. The rearrangement joins TRBV6-5 to TRBJ2-7; TRBD2 matches 9 bases. V shed 0 bases and J 3 bases; nucleotides not matched to a gene: 3. Germline loops: CDR1 MNHEY, CDR2 SVGAGI. The CDR3 contains 15 residues.

The chain recombines TRBV19 with TRBJ2-3, with 11 bases matching TRBD2. The length of the CDR3 is 18 residues. The V segment lost 5 bases and the J segment 4 bases; nucleotides outside the gene matches: 14. Germline V gene lookup returns CDR1 LNHDA and CDR2 SQIVND (reference sequence). DNA for the CDR3: TGTGCCAGTAGTCCCCTCGGGCTAGCGGGAGGCCGGGCAGATACGCAGTATTTT. Encoded protein: CASSPLGLAGGRADTQYF.

V is TRBV20-1 and J is TRBJ2-1; 11 positions agree with TRBD1. Germline values: CDR1 DFQATT, CDR2 SNEGSKA (reference sequence). J gave up 6 bases and V 5 bases, and 9 bases lay outside the gene matches. The CDR3 runs 15 residues. The CDR3 reads CSAASGDRGGNEQFF. CDR3 nucleotides: TGCAGTGCTGCCTCGGGGGACAGGGGGGGCAATGAGCAGTTCTTC.